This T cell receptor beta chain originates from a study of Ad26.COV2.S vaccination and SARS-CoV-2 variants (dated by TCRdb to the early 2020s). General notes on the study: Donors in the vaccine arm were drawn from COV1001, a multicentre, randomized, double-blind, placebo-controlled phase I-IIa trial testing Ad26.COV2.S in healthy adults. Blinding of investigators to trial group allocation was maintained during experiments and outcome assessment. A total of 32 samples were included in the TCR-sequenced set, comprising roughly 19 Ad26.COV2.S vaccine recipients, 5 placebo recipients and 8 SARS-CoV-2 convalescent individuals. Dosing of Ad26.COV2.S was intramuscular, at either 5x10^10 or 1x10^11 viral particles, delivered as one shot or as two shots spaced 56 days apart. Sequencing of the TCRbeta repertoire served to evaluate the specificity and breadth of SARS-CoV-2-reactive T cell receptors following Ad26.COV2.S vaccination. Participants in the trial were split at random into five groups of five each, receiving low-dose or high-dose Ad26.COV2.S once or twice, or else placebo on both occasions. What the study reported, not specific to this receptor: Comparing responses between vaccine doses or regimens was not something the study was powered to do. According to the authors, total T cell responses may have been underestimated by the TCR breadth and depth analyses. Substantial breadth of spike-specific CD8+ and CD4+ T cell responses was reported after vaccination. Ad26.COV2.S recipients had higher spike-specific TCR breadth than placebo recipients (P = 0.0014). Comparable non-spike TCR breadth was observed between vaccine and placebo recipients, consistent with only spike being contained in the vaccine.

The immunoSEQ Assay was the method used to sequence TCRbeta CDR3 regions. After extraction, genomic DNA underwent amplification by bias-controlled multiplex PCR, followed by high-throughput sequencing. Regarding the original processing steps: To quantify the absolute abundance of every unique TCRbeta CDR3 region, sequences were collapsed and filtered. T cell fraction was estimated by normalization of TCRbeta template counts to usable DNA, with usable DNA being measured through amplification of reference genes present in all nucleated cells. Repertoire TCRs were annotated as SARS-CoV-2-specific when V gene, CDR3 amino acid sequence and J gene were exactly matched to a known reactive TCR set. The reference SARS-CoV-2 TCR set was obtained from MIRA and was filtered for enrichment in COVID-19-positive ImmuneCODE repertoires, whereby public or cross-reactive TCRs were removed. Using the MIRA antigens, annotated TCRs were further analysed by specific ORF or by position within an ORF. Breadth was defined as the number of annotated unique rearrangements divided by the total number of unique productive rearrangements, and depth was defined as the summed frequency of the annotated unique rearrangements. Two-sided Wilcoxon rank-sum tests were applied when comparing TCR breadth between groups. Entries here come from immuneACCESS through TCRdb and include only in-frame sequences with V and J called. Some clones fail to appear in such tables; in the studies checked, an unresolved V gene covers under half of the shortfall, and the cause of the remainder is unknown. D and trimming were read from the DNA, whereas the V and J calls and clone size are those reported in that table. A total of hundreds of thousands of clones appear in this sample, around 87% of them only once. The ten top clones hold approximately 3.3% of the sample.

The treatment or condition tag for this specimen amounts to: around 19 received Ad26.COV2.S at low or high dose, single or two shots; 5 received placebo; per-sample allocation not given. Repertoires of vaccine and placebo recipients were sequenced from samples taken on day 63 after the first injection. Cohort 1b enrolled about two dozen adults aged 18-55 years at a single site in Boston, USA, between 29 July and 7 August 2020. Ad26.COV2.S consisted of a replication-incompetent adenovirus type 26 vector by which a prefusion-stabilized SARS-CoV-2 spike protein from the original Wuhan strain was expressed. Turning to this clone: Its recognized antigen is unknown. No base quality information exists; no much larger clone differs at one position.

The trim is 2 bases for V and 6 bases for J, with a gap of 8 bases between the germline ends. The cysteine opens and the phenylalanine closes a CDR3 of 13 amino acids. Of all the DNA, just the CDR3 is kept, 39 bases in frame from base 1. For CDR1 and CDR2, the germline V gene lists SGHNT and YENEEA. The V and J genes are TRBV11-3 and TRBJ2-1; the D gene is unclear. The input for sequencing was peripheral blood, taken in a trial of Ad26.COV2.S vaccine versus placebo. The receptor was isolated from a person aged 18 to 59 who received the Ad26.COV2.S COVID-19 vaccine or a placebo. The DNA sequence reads TGTGCCAGCAGCTTAACCCCGGGCAATGAGCAGTTCTTC. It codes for CASSLTPGNEQFF.